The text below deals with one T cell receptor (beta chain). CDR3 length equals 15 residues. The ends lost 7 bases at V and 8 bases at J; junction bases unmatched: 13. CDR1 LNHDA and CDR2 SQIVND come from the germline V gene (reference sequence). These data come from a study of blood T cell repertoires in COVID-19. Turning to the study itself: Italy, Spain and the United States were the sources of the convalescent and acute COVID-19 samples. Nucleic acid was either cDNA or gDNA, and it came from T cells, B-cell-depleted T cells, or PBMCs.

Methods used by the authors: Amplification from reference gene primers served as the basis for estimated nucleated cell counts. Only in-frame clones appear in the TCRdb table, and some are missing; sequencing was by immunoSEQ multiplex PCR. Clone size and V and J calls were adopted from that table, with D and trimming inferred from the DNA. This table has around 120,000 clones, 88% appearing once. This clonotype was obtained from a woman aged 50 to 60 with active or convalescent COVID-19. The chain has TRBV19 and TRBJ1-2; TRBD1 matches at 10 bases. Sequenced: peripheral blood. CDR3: CASTTSQGQGRGYTF. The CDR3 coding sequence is TGTGCCAGTACCACCTCCCAGGGACAGGGGAGAGGCTACACCTTC.